This entry lists 9 T cell receptor beta chains sequenced from one sample in a study of shared clonotypes between healthy human individuals. Only in-frame clones appear in the TCRdb table, and some are missing; sequencing was by immunoSEQ multiplex PCR. This table has 2,100,000 or so clones, approximately 95% appearing once. Sequenced sample: naive CD4+ T cells sorted from blood. Subset meaning: CD45RA+ positively selected. Receptor source: a man younger than 30 in good health.

As for this clone: At the DNA level, this CDR3 is encoded by other sequences in the same sample as well. This chain links TRBV5-1 with TRBJ1-2; D gene ambiguous. V was shortened by 0 bases and J by 2 bases, with 5 bases between the two germline ends. CDR1 and CDR2 (germline): SGHRS, YFSETQ. The CDR3 has 13 amino acids. The CDR3: CASSLGTNYGYTF. The CDR3 DNA reads as TGCGCCAGCAGCTTGGGGACCAACTATGGCTACACCTTC.

This clone was seen a single time. The chain recombines TRBV30 with TRBJ1-3; D is ambiguous. The V gene lost 2 bases and the J gene lost 0 bases, with 8 bases spanning the gap. Germline loops: CDR1 GTSNPN, CDR2 SVGIG (reference sequence). The CDR3 covers 14 residues. The CDR3 coding sequence is TGTGCCTGGAGTTGGGAGAGCTCTGGAAACACCATATATTTT. Its translation is CAWSWESSGNTIYF.

The V gene is TRBV7-2, the J gene TRBJ1-3; no definite D call. The CDR3 totals 13 residues. Trimming removed 2 bases from V and 4 bases from J, with 6 bases in between. CDR1 and CDR2 from the germline V gene are SGHTA and FQGNSA. Here the CDR3 DNA reads TGTGCCAGCAGCTTAACAGTCGGAAACACCATATATTTT. This codes for CASSLTVGNTIYF.

The count of this clone is one. J is TRBJ2-6 and V is TRBV11-3; possible D gene TRBD1, 6 bases. CDR1 is SGHNT, CDR2 YENEEA, per germline. The CDR3 is 14 residues long. Trimming cost V 5 bases and J 2 bases, with 7 bases left between them. The CDR3 reads CASSPGAGANVLTF. The DNA for the CDR3 is TGTGCCAGCAGCCCAGGGGCTGGGGCCAACGTCCTGACTTTC.

The rearrangement links TRBV10-3 to TRBJ2-7; 9 bases agree with TRBD1. V shed 3 bases and J 2 bases; nucleotides not matched to a gene: 8. CDR3 length: 16 residues. From germline, CDR1 is ENHRY and CDR2 SYGVKD. DNA of the CDR3: TGTGCCATCAGTGACTCCTGGACAGGGGCCGCCTACGAGCAGTACTTC. Its protein is CAISDSWTGAAYEQYF.

V usage is TRBV13 and J usage is TRBJ1-4; D is undetermined. V was shortened by 1 base and J by 3 bases, with 9 bases between the two germline ends. The length of the CDR3 is 15 residues. From germline, CDR1 is PRHDT and CDR2 FYEKMQ (reference sequence). This chain's CDR3 is CASSLAGKANEKLFF. In DNA, the CDR3 is TGTGCCAGCAGCTTAGCGGGGAAGGCTAATGAAAAACTGTTTTTT.

This chain links TRBV10-1 with TRBJ1-1; the D is unclear. CDR1 is WNHNN, CDR2 SYGVQD, per germline (reference sequence). With 0 bases removed from V and 4 bases from J, the gap between germline ends came to 6 bases. The CDR3 length is 13 residues. In DNA, the CDR3 is TGCGCCAGCAGTGAGTCGAGTTCCACTGAAGCTTTCTTT. This sequence encodes CASSESSSTEAFF.

V usage is TRBV28 and J usage is TRBJ2-3; D is undetermined. There are 12 residues in the CDR3. Trimming stripped 4 bases from V and 6 bases from J, with 8 bases between. Germline loops: CDR1 MDHEN, CDR2 SYDVKM. In nucleotides, the CDR3 is TGTGCCAGCAGTTCACTTCCGGATACGCAGTATTTT. As protein: CASSSLPDTQYF.

The V call is TRBV9, the J call TRBJ2-5; the D is unclear. The V gene's germline CDR1 is SGDLS and CDR2 YYNGEE. The CDR3 runs 16 residues. The V end was cut by 0 bases, the J end by 2 bases, with 14 bases between. The DNA for the CDR3 is TGTGCCAGCAGCGTAGCACTTGGGGTGGGGCAAGAGACCCAGTACTTC. This translates into CASSVALGVGQETQYF.